The T cell receptor (beta chain) under discussion was sequenced for a study of human CD8 memory T cell subsets. Libraries for TCR beta were constructed using UMI-labeled 5' RACE. Following a re-call of the 5' RACE reads, TCRdb has one entry per CDR3 protein and lacks DNA. The table lists about 17,000 distinct CDR3 sequences. Germline V lookup: CDR1 LGHNA, CDR2 YSLEER. The CDR3 covers 15 residues. The chain recombines TRBV4-3 with TRBJ2-1; the D gene TCRdb calls, TRBD1, cannot be checked with no DNA. The sequencing input was CD8+ stem-like memory T cells (TSCM and TCM) sorted from PBMCs. The subset here: stem-like memory CD8 T cells (TSTEM), CCR7+ PD-1- TIGIT-. The TCR sequence derives from a human donor in good health. This CDR3 is CASSQEMRTGGEQFF.